Included here is one TCR beta chain sequence, with context. The clone's antigen remains unknown. No much larger clone exists at a distance of one base, and base qualities are not known. TCR cDNA was synthesized by 5'RACE template switching, through which a universal primer site and unique molecular identifiers were introduced. Priming for cDNA synthesis came from both the TCR alpha and TCR beta constant segments. Libraries were amplified in two PCR steps, with sample barcodes and sequencing adapters added in the second step. Sequencing of the libraries was done on either Illumina HiSeq 2500 (2x100 bp) or NovaSeq (2x150 bp). Per the authors' processing: Demultiplexing of reads and collapsing into UMI consensus sequences were performed with MIGEC, and V(D)J alignment was carried out with MiXCR. Vaccine-responding clonotypes were defined with edgeR using replicate PBMC samples, requiring FDR below 0.01 and a log2 fold change above 5 up to day 15. CD4 or CD8 identity was assigned to each bulk clonotype according to whether the clonotype was present at higher abundance in the sequenced CD4 repertoire or the sequenced CD8 repertoire. TCRdb reran the public reads through fastp at Q25 and MiXCR, keeping productive beta chains. Entries that share a CDR3 protein sequence are merged under the most common genes and DNA. V and J calls and clone size were set by TCRdb, not the authors. This sample lists some 350,000 distinct CDR3 sequences; roughly 8.7% were detected once. 18% of the sample goes to the ten largest clones.

The entry originates in a study of T cells after yellow fever vaccination (dated by TCRdb to the late 2010s). Some background on the complete study: The SMART-Seq v4 Ultra Low Input RNA kit was used to prepare libraries from fractions with low cell numbers. Blood was collected at multiple timepoints before and after primary and secondary immunization, and bulk PBMC replicates and cell subsets were isolated. To follow T-cell clones before and after primary and booster YFV17D yellow fever vaccination, bulk TCR alpha and beta repertoires were sequenced over time. Two healthy male donors, one aged 18 to 30 and one aged 30 to 40 years, made up the cohort.

V lost 6 bases and J lost 5 bases, and the count of bases not matched to a germline gene is 6. From a lookup of the germline V gene, CDR1 and CDR2 are LGHNA and YSLEER. Its CDR3 holds 15 amino acids, cysteine through phenylalanine. This entry keeps only the CDR3 DNA: 45 bases, framed from base 1. Results the study describes overall, beyond this receptor: The secondary T-cell response was weaker than the primary response but faster, peaking on day 5 instead of day 15. After the booster, most of the clones that had expanded following primary vaccination were detected again (just under 97% of CD4 and roughly 88% of CD8), which suggests that memory was broadly maintained. A small fraction of clonotypes showed up in both the CD4 and CD8 compartments, probably as a result of convergent recombination. The study included only two donors, which limits how far the findings can be generalized. Because abundant contaminating clonotypes from the bulk population could be contained in FACS-sorted repertoires, computational filtering was required.

Sample treatment or condition, as interpreted from the label and publication: live attenuated yellow fever vaccine strain. At each blood-draw timepoint, two biological replicates of bulk PBMCs were collected. A standard Ficoll-Paque protocol was used to isolate PBMCs from peripheral blood. RNA was extracted with TriZol from bulk PBMCs, CD4 and CD8 fractions, and dextramer-positive and dextramer-negative fractions. The starting material was PBMCs, obtained on the day of the first yellow fever vaccination. The sequence came from a man aged 18 to 29 who received the YFV17D yellow fever vaccine. Recombination joined TRBV4-3 with TRBJ1-6, with TRBD1 identical over 8 junction bases. The DNA sequence follows: TGCGCCAGCAGATCCGGACAGGGTGATAATTCACCCCTCCACTTT. This is translated as CASRSGQGDNSPLHF.